This T cell receptor beta chain emerged from a study of shared clonotypes between healthy human individuals. General study findings and limits: A generally larger estimated richness was seen in naive subsets than in memory subsets.

Template for every sorted-subset replicate PCR totaled 200 to 250 ng DNA, roughly 30,000 T cell genomes. Repertoires were generated with immunoSEQ multiplex PCR, while TCRdb's copy carries only in-frame clones and drops some. The sample lists about 180,000 clones, over 80% seen once, with roughly 0.07% in the top ten. V lost 8 bases, J lost 0 bases, and 7 bases stayed unmatched. This CDR3 is built from 14 residues. Per the germline V gene, CDR1 is MDHEN and CDR2 is SYDVKM. Remarks on this clone: The antigen remains unidentified.

The chain employs TRBV28 and TRBJ2-7; TRBD2 aligns across 7 bases. The receptor was derived from a woman aged 25 to 39 in good health. Source material: naive CD4+ T cells sorted from blood. Subset of the sample: CD45RA+ positively selected. CDR3 sequence: CASWGGVLSYEQYF. In nucleotides, the CDR3 is TGTGCCAGCTGGGGGGGGGTACTCTCCTACGAGCAGTACTTC.